A selection of T cell receptor beta chains follows, all from one sample in a study of blood T cells in healthy people across ages. TCRdb ran MiXCR on the 5' RACE reads and lists one entry per CDR3 protein. The sample shows 1.8 million or so distinct CDR3 sequences, about 39% of them seen only once. Material: blood. Source of these receptors: a human donor in good health. CDR3s include the opening cysteine and the closing phenylalanine or tryptophan. D genes are given only for firm matches. Not every row has a clone size; where given, it reads once, few, many or a size class.

CDR3 length	J gene	clone size	D gene	V gene	CDR3 DNA	CDR3 protein
11	TRBJ2-7	.	.	TRBV28	TGTGCCAGCAGCCCCTTCGGGGACCAGTACTTC	CASSPFGDQYF
15	TRBJ2-1	.	.	TRBV5-1	TGCGCCAGCAGCTTGGGAGCTATAGCGGAAAATGAGCAGTTCTTC	CASSLGAIAENEQFF
13	TRBJ2-3	.	.	TRBV2	TGTGCCAGCAGTGGATTGCTTTCAGATACGCAGTATTTT	CASSGLLSDTQYF
17	TRBJ2-3	few	TRBD2	TRBV4-3	TGCGCCAGCAGCCAAGATCTGAGCGGGGGCTACACAGATACGCAGTATTTT	CASSQDLSGGYTDTQYF
20	TRBJ2-1	.	TRBD2	TRBV6-5	TGTGCCAGCAGTTACTCGAGTGGTAGCGGGAGTATCGCATCCTACAATGAGCAGTTCTTC	CASSYSSGSGSIASYNEQFF
13	TRBJ1-2	.	.	TRBV20-1	TGCAGTGCTAGAGGGCAGGAGGTCTATGGCTACACCTTC	CSARGQEVYGYTF
13	TRBJ2-7	few	.	TRBV10-3	TGTGCCATCAGTGAGTCGGAGGTCTACGAGCAGTACTTC	CAISESEVYEQYF
12	TRBJ2-4	few	TRBD1	TRBV27	TGTGCCAGCATGGACAGGGGGGACATTCAGTACTTC	CASMDRGDIQYF
12	TRBJ1-1	few	.	TRBV10-2	TGCGCCAGCAGGGACAGTTTTCATGAAGCTTTCTTT	CASRDSFHEAFF
13	TRBJ2-2	.	.	TRBV7-3	TGTGCCAGCAGCTTTTCGGTTACCGGGGAGCTGTTTTTT	CASSFSVTGELFF
13	TRBJ2-7	few	.	TRBV28	TGTGCCAGCAGTTTTGGACGGTTCTACGAGCAGTACTTC	CASSFGRFYEQYF
13	TRBJ2-1	.	.	TRBV12-3/TRBV12-4	TGTGCCAGCAGTTTAAGTTGGGGTGGTGAGCAGTTCTTC	CASSLSWGGEQFF
15	TRBJ2-1	.	TRBD2	TRBV9	TGTGCCAGCAGCCCTGGGACTAGGAATATTAATGAGCAGTTCTTC	CASSPGTRNINEQFF
14	TRBJ1-1	.	.	TRBV12-5	TGTGCTAGTGGTTTAGGGGCTTACAACACTGAAGCTTTCTTT	CASGLGAYNTEAFF
15	TRBJ2-1	few	TRBD2	TRBV7-9	TGTGCCAGCAGCTTCCTAGCGGGGGGGCTGGATGAGCAGTTCTTC	CASSFLAGGLDEQFF
17	TRBJ2-1	.	TRBD1	TRBV7-9	TGTGACAGCAGCCCCAGCCTACCGGGACAGGGGGTTGGTGAGCAGTTCTTC	CDSSPSLPGQGVGEQFF
11	TRBJ1-1	.	.	TRBV28	TGTGCCAGCAGCCATTATTCACACTCTTTCTTT	CASSHYSHSFF
15	TRBJ2-1	.	TRBD2	TRBV4-1	TGCGCCAGCAGGTTCTCTAGCGGGGGGACTAATGAGCAGTTCTTC	CASRFSSGGTNEQFF
16	TRBJ2-3	.	TRBD2	TRBV9	TGTGCCAGCAGCTTAAGGACTAGCGGGCGCACAGATACGCAGTATTTT	CASSLRTSGRTDTQYF
16	TRBJ1-2	.	.	TRBV7-2	TGTGCCAGCAGCTTAAGAGTTACACAGGGTGACTATGGCTACACCTTC	CASSLRVTQGDYGYTF
13	TRBJ2-7	.	.	TRBV7-7	TGTGCCAGCAGCTTAACCCCCTCGGGCGAGCAGTACTTC	CASSLTPSGEQYF
17	TRBJ2-1	few	TRBD2	TRBV5-1	TGCGCCAGCAGCCTGACTAGCGGGGGGGCCTCTTTCTCTGAGCAGTTCTTC	CASSLTSGGASFSEQFF
15	TRBJ1-6	few	.	TRBV7-2	TGTGCCAGCAGCTTAGTAGGGGTGGGTAATTCACCCCTCCACTTT	CASSLVGVGNSPLHF
15	TRBJ1-2	few	.	TRBV7-2	TGTGCCAGCAGCTTAGATCAGTTACCTAACTATGGCTACACCTTC	CASSLDQLPNYGYTF
15	TRBJ2-1	few	TRBD1	TRBV10-3	TGTGCCATCAGTCCTACGGGACAGGGGAACAATGAGCAGTTCTTC	CAISPTGQGNNEQFF
16	TRBJ2-3	.	TRBD2	TRBV7-2	TGTGCCAGCAGCTTAGCGGGACTAGCGTCATCAGATACGCAGTATTTT	CASSLAGLASSDTQYF
14	TRBJ1-1	once	.	TRBV5-1	TGCGCCAGCAGCTTGGGGGGATCACCCGGTGAAGCTTTCTTT	CASSLGGSPGEAFF
14	TRBJ1-1	.	.	TRBV5-1	TGCGCCAGCAGCTTGGAGAACCAGAACACTGAAGCTTTCTTT	CASSLENQNTEAFF
13	TRBJ2-6	many	.	TRBV29-1	TGCAGCGTAAGGACGGCTGGGGCCAACGTCCTGACTTTC	CSVRTAGANVLTF
13	TRBJ2-5	.	TRBD2	TRBV15	TGTGCCACCAGCACGATAGCGGGGGAGACCCAGTACTTC	CATSTIAGETQYF
17	TRBJ1-2	.	.	TRBV28	TGTGCCAGCAGTTTATTGGTAGGGCTGGGAGCTAACTATGGCTACACCTTC	CASSLLVGLGANYGYTF
15	TRBJ1-2	.	TRBD1	TRBV7-2	TGTGCCAGCAGCTTACGGGGACAGGGGCGCTATGGCTACACCTTC	CASSLRGQGRYGYTF
13	TRBJ2-3	many	.	TRBV12-3/TRBV12-4	TGTGCCAGCAGTTTAGGGGGTAAAGATACGCAGTATTTT	CASSLGGKDTQYF
17	TRBJ1-5	.	.	TRBV19	TGTGCCAGTAGCCTTAATCCGGGACACCTTAGCAATCAGCCCCAGCATTTT	CASSLNPGHLSNQPQHF
13	TRBJ2-7	.	.	TRBV27	TGTGCCAGCAGTTTCGGGCCCTACTACGAGCAGTACTTC	CASSFGPYYEQYF
14	TRBJ1-5	.	.	TRBV4-2	TGTGCCAGCAGCCAAGCAGGGGAGAATCAGCCCCAGCATTTT	CASSQAGENQPQHF
16	TRBJ1-2	few	.	TRBV4-2	TGTGCCAGCAGCCAAGCCGTAGTCAGGGGCGACTATGGCTACACCTTC	CASSQAVVRGDYGYTF
17	TRBJ1-2	once	.	TRBV5-5	TGTGCCAGCAGCCCTACGAGGGGCCTCATATCGGGGGATGGCTACACCTTC	CASSPTRGLISGDGYTF
16	TRBJ2-1	few	TRBD1	TRBV4-3	TGCGCCAGCAGCCAACGAGGGACAGGGTCCTACAACGAGCAGTTCTTC	CASSQRGTGSYNEQFF
15	TRBJ1-6	once	.	TRBV5-1	TGCGCCGGCAGAGGGACTGGGGGAACTAATTCACCCCTCCACTTT	CAGRGTGGTNSPLHF
16	TRBJ2-7	.	TRBD1	TRBV4-1	TGCGCCAGCAGCCAAGTTCCAGGGGGTAACTCCTACGAGCAGTACTTC	CASSQVPGGNSYEQYF
11	TRBJ2-3	.	.	TRBV12-3/TRBV12-4	TGTGCCAGCGTGGGCACAGATACGCAGTATTTT	CASVGTDTQYF
17	TRBJ2-3	.	TRBD2	TRBV7-2	TGTGCCAGCAGCTTAGGGACTAGCGGAAGTGCGGGGTATACGCAGTATTTT	CASSLGTSGSAGYTQYF
12	TRBJ1-2	many	TRBD1	TRBV29-1	TGCAGCGTGGAGGGACAGGGGCATGGCTACACCTTC	CSVEGQGHGYTF
15	TRBJ2-7	.	TRBD1	TRBV4-3	TGCGCCAGCAGCCAAGGGACAGGGGTCGGGGACGAGCAGTACTTC	CASSQGTGVGDEQYF
13	TRBJ2-3	.	.	TRBV7-9	TGTGCCAGCAGCTTACCCGGACTGTTGTCGCAGTATTTT	CASSLPGLLSQYF
15	TRBJ2-1	few	TRBD1	TRBV6-2/TRBV6-3	TGTGCCAGCAGTACAGGACAGGGTATATACAATGAGCAGTTCTTC	CASSTGQGIYNEQFF
15	TRBJ2-3	once	.	TRBV2	TGTGCCAGCAGGAAGGGGGGTACCTACACAGATACGCAGTATTTT	CASRKGGTYTDTQYF
16	TRBJ1-1	few	TRBD1	TRBV20-1	TGCAGTGCTAGAGGGCAGGGGGTGATATGGAACACTGAAGCTTTCTTT	CSARGQGVIWNTEAFF
15	TRBJ1-1	few	.	TRBV7-9	TGTGCCAGCAGCTTGACCGGACGGATGGGCACTGAAGCTTTCTTT	CASSLTGRMGTEAFF
16	TRBJ2-5	once	TRBD2	TRBV20-1	TGCAGTGCCCTGGCGTTGTTCGGGGGGAAAGAAGAGACCCAGTACTTC	CSALALFGGKEETQYF